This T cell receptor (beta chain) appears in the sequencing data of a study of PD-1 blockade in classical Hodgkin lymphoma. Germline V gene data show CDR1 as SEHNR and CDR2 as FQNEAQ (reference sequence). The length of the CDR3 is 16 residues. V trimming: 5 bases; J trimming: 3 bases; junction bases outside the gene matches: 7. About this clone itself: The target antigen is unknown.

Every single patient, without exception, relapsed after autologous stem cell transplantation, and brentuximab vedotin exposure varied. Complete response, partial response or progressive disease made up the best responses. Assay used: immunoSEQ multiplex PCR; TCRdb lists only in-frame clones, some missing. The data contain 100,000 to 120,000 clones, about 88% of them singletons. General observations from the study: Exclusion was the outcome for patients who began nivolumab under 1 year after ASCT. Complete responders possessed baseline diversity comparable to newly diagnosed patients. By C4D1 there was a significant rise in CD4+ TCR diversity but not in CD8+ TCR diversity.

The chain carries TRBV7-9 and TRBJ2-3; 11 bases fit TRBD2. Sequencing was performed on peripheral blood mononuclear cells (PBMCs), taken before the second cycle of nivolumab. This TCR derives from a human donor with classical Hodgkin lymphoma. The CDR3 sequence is CASSPLTSGITDTQYF. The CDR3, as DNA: TGTGCCAGCAGCCCCCTGACTAGCGGGATTACAGATACGCAGTATTTT.